This TCR beta chain was documented in a study of control samples from healthy donors and cancer patients. The germline V gene encodes CDR1 SGHNT and CDR2 YENEEA. CDR3 size: 14 residues. V shed 3 bases, J shed 4 bases, and the junction held 3 bases outside the gene matches. Libraries were prepared by immunoSEQ multiplex PCR; TCRdb keeps only in-frame clonotypes and omits some of them. The sample records 120,000 to 150,000 clones, around 90% being singletons. The sample taken for sequencing was blood. This TCR derives from a man aged 25 to 40 in good health. The rearrangement joins TRBV11-3 to TRBJ2-1; 7 nucleotides agree with TRBD2. This chain's CDR3 is CASSFELAYNEQFF. CDR3 DNA: TGTGCCAGCAGCTTTGAACTAGCGTACAATGAGCAGTTCTTC. Drawing the rest from reference TRBV11-3 and TRBJ2-1, the complete variable domain is EAGVVQSPRYKIIEKKQPVAFWCNPISGHNTLYWYLQNLGQGPELLIRYENEEAVDDSQLPKDRFSAERLKGVDSTLKIQPAELGDSAVYLCASSFELAYNEQFFGPGTRLTVL.